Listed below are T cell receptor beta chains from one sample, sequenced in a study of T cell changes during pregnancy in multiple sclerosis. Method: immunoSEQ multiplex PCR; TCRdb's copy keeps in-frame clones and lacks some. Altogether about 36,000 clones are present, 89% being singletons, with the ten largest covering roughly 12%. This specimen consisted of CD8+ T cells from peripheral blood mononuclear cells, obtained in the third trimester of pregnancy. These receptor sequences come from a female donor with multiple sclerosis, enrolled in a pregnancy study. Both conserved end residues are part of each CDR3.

CDR3aa: CASSPTRSNQPQHF
len: 14
j_gene: TRBJ1-5
v_gene: TRBV7-9

CDR3aa: CASMQGGEYTGELFF
len: 15
j_gene: TRBJ2-2
v_gene: TRBV5-6

CDR3aa: CASRLKGAWTYNEQFF
len: 16
j_gene: TRBJ2-1
v_gene: TRBV14

CDR3aa: CASSLAAGVTHEQFF
len: 15
j_gene: TRBJ2-1
v_gene: TRBV7-6

CDR3aa: CASSPFRAEAFF
len: 12
j_gene: TRBJ1-1
v_gene: TRBV19

CDR3aa: CASSPSVPQPQHF
len: 13
j_gene: TRBJ1-5
v_gene: TRBV11-2

CDR3aa: CASSMDLAGSTDTQYF
len: 16
j_gene: TRBJ2-3
v_gene: TRBV19

CDR3aa: CASSLPGYTEAFF
len: 13
j_gene: TRBJ1-1
v_gene: TRBV11-2

CDR3aa: CASSFLAGTSTDTQYF
len: 16
j_gene: TRBJ2-3
v_gene: TRBV27

CDR3aa: CASSEGDYSNQPQHF
len: 15
j_gene: TRBJ1-5
v_gene: TRBV2

CDR3aa: CASSQDFSTASYEQYF
len: 16
j_gene: TRBJ2-7
v_gene: TRBV4-3

CDR3aa: CASSETGGNTEAFF
len: 14
j_gene: TRBJ1-1
v_gene: TRBV6-1

CDR3aa: CASNFVAGLQNEQFF
len: 15
j_gene: TRBJ2-1
v_gene: TRBV12-5

CDR3aa: CASTFSGVPPYEQYF
len: 15
j_gene: TRBJ2-7
v_gene: TRBV5-1

CDR3aa: CAAQGSLDGYTF
len: 12
j_gene: TRBJ1-2
v_gene: TRBV10-3

CDR3aa: CSGETSDYEQYF
len: 12
j_gene: TRBJ2-7
v_gene: TRBV29-1

CDR3aa: CASSLPYTDTQYF
len: 13
j_gene: TRBJ2-3
v_gene: TRBV5-4

CDR3aa: CSVEDNRGLLNEQFF
len: 15
j_gene: TRBJ2-1
v_gene: TRBV29-1

CDR3aa: CASSRGSGANVLTF
len: 14
j_gene: TRBJ2-6
v_gene: TRBV10-1

CDR3aa: CASTPTGDYEQYF
len: 13
j_gene: TRBJ2-7
v_gene: TRBV27

CDR3aa: CASSPGQGDEQYF
len: 13
j_gene: TRBJ2-7
v_gene: TRBV4-1

CDR3aa: CASSLLLAGVGEQYF
len: 15
j_gene: TRBJ2-7
v_gene: TRBV11-2

CDR3aa: CASSEPGLPDTQYF
len: 14
j_gene: TRBJ2-3
v_gene: TRBV9

CDR3aa: CASSLGTSGRGNEQFF
len: 16
j_gene: TRBJ2-1
v_gene: TRBV7-8

CDR3aa: CASSRKAGGGYQETQYF
len: 17
j_gene: TRBJ2-5
v_gene: TRBV12-1

CDR3aa: CASRSWESEQFF
len: 12
j_gene: TRBJ2-1
v_gene: TRBV27

CDR3aa: CASSLPTVSYEQYF
len: 14
j_gene: TRBJ2-7
v_gene: TRBV5-5

CDR3aa: CASSAGAGSNQPQHF
len: 15
j_gene: TRBJ1-5
v_gene: TRBV6-4

CDR3aa: CASSLYRDSTGELFF
len: 15
j_gene: TRBJ2-2
v_gene: TRBV5-4

CDR3aa: CASSLSREYNEQFF
len: 14
j_gene: TRBJ2-1
v_gene: TRBV7-9

CDR3aa: CASSFEGSYEQYF
len: 13
j_gene: TRBJ2-7
v_gene: TRBV27

CDR3aa: CASGLSRGTEDQPQHF
len: 16
j_gene: TRBJ1-5
v_gene: TRBV12-5

CDR3aa: CASSLGRGWEYF
len: 12
j_gene: TRBJ2-7
v_gene: TRBV13

CDR3aa: CASIQEGLMNTEAFF
len: 15
j_gene: TRBJ1-1
v_gene: TRBV19

CDR3aa: CASSLDRAHEQYF
len: 13
j_gene: TRBJ2-7
v_gene: TRBV11-2

CDR3aa: CASSSLYGSGTDTQYF
len: 16
j_gene: TRBJ2-3
v_gene: TRBV19

CDR3aa: CASSLRAGGYEQYF
len: 14
j_gene: TRBJ2-7
v_gene: TRBV27

CDR3aa: CASSGGSSYNEQFF
len: 14
j_gene: TRBJ2-1
v_gene: TRBV6-4

CDR3aa: CASSLSRGLQETQYF
len: 15
j_gene: TRBJ2-5
v_gene: TRBV27